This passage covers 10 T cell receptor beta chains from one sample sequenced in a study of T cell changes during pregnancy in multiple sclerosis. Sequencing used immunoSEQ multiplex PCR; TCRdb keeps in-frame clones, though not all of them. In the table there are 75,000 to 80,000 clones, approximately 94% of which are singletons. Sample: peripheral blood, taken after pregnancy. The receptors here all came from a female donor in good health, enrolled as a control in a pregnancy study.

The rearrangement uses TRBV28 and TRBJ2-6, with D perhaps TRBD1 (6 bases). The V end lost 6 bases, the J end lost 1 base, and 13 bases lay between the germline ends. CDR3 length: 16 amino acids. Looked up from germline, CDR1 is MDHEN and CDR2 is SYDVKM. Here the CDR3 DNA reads TGTGCCAGCAGAGAGGCAGGGGTATCTGGGGCCAACGTCCTGACTTTC. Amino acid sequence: CASREAGVSGANVLTF.

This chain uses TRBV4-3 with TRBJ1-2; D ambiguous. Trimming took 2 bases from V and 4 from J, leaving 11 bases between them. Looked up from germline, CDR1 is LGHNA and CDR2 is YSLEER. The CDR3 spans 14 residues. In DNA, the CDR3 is TGCGCCAGCAGCCAAACACGGAGGGCCTATGGCTACACCTTC. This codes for CASSQTRRAYGYTF.

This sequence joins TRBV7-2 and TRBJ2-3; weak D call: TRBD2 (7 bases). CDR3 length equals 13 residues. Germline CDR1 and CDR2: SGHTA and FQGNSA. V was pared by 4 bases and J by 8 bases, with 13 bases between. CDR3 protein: CASSSGLGGTQYF. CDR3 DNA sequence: TGTGCCAGCAGCTCTGGACTAGGGGGTACGCAGTATTTT.

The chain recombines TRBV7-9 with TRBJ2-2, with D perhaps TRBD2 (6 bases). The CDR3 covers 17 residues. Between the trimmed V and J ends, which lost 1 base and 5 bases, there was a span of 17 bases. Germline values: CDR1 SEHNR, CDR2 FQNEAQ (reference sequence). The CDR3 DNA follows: TGTGCCAGCAGCTTAGAGTATGGAGGGGCAGGGACCGGGGAGCTGTTTTTT. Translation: CASSLEYGGAGTGELFF.

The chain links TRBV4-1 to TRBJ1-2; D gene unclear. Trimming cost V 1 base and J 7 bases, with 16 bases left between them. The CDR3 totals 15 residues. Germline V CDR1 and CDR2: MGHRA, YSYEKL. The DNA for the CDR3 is TGCGCCAGCAGCCAAGGGCGGTCCCGAGATAGTGGCTACACCTTC. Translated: CASSQGRSRDSGYTF.

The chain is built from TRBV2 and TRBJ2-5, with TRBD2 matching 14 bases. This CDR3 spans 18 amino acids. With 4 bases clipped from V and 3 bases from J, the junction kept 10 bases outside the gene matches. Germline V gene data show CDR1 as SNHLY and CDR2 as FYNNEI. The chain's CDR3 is CASSGPGTSGGGEETQYF. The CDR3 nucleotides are TGTGCCAGCAGTGGCCCCGGGACTAGCGGGGGAGGGGAAGAGACCCAGTACTTC.

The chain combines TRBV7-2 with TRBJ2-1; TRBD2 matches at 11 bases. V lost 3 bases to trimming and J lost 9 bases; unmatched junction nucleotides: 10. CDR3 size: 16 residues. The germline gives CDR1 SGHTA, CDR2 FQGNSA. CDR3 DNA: TGTGCCAGCAGCTTGGGTAGCGGGGGGGTCATGTTTGAGCAGTTCTTC. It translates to CASSLGSGGVMFEQFF.

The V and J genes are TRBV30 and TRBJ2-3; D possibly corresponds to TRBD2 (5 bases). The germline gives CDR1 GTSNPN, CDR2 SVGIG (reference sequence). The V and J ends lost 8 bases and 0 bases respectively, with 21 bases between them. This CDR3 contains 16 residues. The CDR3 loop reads CAGGRLILTSTDTQYF. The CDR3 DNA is TGTGCCGGAGGCCGACTAATTCTTACTAGCACAGATACGCAGTATTTT.

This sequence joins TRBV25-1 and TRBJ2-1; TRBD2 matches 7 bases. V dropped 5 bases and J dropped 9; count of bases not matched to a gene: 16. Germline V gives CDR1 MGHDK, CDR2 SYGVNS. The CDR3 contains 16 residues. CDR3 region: CASSPRGTGRAFEQFF. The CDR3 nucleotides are TGTGCCAGCAGTCCCCGAGGGACGGGGAGGGCCTTTGAGCAGTTCTTC. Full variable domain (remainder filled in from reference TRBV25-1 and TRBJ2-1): EADIYQTPRYLVIGTGKKITLECSQTMGHDKMYWYQQDPGMELHLIHYSYGVNSTEKGDLSSESTVSRIRTEHFPLTLESARPSHTSQYLCASSPRGTGRAFEQFFGPGTRLTVL.

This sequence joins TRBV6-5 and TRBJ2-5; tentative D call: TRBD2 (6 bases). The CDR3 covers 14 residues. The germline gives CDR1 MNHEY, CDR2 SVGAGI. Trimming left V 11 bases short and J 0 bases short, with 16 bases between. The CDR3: CALLGREDQETQYF. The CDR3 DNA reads TGTGCCCTCCTTGGCAGGGAGGACCAAGAGACCCAGTACTTC.